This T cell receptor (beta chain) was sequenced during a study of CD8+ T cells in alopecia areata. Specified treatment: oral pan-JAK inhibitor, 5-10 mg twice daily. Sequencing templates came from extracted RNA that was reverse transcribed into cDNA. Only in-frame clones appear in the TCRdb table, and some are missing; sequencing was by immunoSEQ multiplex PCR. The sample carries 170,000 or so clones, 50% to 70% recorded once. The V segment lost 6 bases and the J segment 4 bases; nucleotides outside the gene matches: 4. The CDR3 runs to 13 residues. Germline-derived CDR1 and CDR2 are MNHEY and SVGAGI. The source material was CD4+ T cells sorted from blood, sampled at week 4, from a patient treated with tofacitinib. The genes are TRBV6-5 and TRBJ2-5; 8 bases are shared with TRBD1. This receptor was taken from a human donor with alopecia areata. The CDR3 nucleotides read TGTGCCAGCAGCATAACAGGGGGAGAGACCCAGTACTTC. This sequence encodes CASSITGGETQYF.